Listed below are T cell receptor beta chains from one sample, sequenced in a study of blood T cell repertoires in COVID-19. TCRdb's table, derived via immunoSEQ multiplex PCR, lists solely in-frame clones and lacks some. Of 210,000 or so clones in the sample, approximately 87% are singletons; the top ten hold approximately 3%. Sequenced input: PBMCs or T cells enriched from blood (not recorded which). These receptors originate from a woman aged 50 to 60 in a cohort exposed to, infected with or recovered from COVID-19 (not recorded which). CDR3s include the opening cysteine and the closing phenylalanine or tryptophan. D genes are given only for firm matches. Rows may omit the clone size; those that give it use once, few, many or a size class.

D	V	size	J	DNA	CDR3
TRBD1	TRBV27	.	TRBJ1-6	TGTGCCAGCAGTCAGACAGGGCCAGGGTCACCCCTCCACTTT	CASSQTGPGSPLHF
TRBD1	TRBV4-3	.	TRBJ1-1	TGCGCCAGCAGCCAAGCATTATGGACAGGGGCTGAAGCTTTCTTT	CASSQALWTGAEAFF
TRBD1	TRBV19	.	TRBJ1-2	TGTGCCAGTAGTATGGACGGCAGGGGGCGGTTCGGCTACACCTTC	CASSMDGRGRFGYTF
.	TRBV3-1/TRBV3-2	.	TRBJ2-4	TGTGCCAGCAGCCAAGATGGACTTCTAGCCAAAAACATTCAGTACTTC	CASSQDGLLAKNIQYF
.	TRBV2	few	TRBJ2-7	TGTGCCAGCAGTGCCTCTTACGAGCAGTACTTC	CASSASYEQYF
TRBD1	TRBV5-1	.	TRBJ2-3	TGCGCCAGCAGCTTGGGGGACAGGGGGCGAGCAGATACGCAGTATTTT	CASSLGDRGRADTQYF
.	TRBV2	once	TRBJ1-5	TGTGCCAGCAGTAATTTACAGGATGGGCGGCCCCAGCATTTT	CASSNLQDGRPQHF
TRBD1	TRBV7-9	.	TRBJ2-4	TGTGCCAGCAGCCAGGGACAGCTAGCCAAAAACATTCAGTACTTC	CASSQGQLAKNIQYF
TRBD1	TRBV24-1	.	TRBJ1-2	TGTGCCACCAGTGACTTGACAGGGAAACTTTCTGGCTACACCTTC	CATSDLTGKLSGYTF
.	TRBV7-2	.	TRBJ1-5	TGTGCCAGCAGCTTAGAACCGGGTGGTCAGCCCCAGCATTTT	CASSLEPGGQPQHF
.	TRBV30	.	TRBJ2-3	TGTGCCTGGAGTGTACGGGGAGGGGGTACGCAGTATTTT	CAWSVRGGGTQYF
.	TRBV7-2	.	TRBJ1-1	TGTGCCAGCAACCAACAGGGAGCAGACACTGAAGCTTTCTTT	CASNQQGADTEAFF
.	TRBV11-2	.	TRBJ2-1	TGTGCCAGCAGAACCGGGACACATTACAATGAGCAGTTCTTC	CASRTGTHYNEQFF
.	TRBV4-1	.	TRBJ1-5	TGCGCCAGCAGCCAAGCTCCGGGGTCTCAGCCCCAGCATTTT	CASSQAPGSQPQHF
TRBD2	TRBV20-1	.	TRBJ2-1	TGCAGTGCTAGTTACAGCGGGGGGAGCTCCTACAATGAGCAGTTCTTC	CSASYSGGSSYNEQFF
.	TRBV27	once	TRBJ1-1	TGTGCCAGCAGTATCCAGGGTTCTGAAGCTTTCTTT	CASSIQGSEAFF
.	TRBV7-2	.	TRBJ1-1	TGTGCCAGCAGCTTATATATGAACACTGAAGCTTTCTTT	CASSLYMNTEAFF
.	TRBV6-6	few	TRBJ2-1	TGTGCCAGCAGTCCCACGGGGGTCTCCCCGAGGTCGCCAAACAATGAGCAGTTCTTC	CASSPTGVSPRSPNNEQFF
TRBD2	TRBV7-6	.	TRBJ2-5	TGTGCCAGCAGCTTGGCGACTAGCGGGGCACAGACCCAGTACTTC	CASSLATSGAQTQYF
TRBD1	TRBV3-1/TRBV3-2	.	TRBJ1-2	TGTGCCAGCAGCCAAAAGTCCCGGGACAGGGTTGCGGGCTATGGCTACACCTTC	CASSQKSRDRVAGYGYTF
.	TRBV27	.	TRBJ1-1	TGTGCCAGCAGTTTAAAGCAGGGGATTAGCACTGAAGCTTTCTTT	CASSLKQGISTEAFF
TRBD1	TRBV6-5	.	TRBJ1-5	TGTGCCAGCAGTTACTCAGGGGGCTGGCAGCCCCAGCATTTT	CASSYSGGWQPQHF
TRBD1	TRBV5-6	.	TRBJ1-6	TGTGCCAGCAGTCGGACAGGGGTTTATTCACCCCTCCACTTT	CASSRTGVYSPLHF
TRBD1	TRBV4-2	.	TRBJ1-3	TGTGCCAGCAGCCTCGAATTGACCGGGACAGCAGGAAACACCATATATTTT	CASSLELTGTAGNTIYF
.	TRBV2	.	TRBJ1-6	TGTGCCAGCAGTGATCTAATCGGGGGAGGTTCACCCCTCCACTTT	CASSDLIGGGSPLHF
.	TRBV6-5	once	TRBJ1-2	TGTGCCAGTATGCAGAGGGATAACTATGGCTACACCTTC	CASMQRDNYGYTF
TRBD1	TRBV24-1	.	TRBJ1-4	TGTGCCACTTCCGCACAGGGGGCGCGGAGTGAAAAACTGTTTTTT	CATSAQGARSEKLFF
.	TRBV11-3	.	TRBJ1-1	TGTGCCAGCAGCTTAGAGGCCTCAGAAGCTTTCTTT	CASSLEASEAFF